This T cell receptor (beta chain) was found in a study of shared clonotypes between healthy human individuals. The wider study: Three plates each covered CD4 naive and memory; CD8 naive two, CD8 memory one.

Every subset's genomic DNA went evenly onto several immunoSEQ plates. Clones were read by immunoSEQ multiplex PCR, and TCRdb kept only the in-frame ones, dropping some. This table holds about 2.1 million clones, just under 95% found once. The naive CD8 fraction comprised CD45RO-negative cells positively selected for CCR7 and excluded terminally differentiated effector memory CD45RA+ cells. This CDR3 spans 21 amino acids. Looked up from germline, CDR1 is MGHRA and CDR2 is YSYEKL. With 5 bases removed from V and 0 bases from J, the gap between germline ends came to 28 bases. This rearrangement joins TRBV4-1 to TRBJ1-4; D uncertain. Specimen: naive CD8+ T cells from PBMCs. This TCR was recovered from a man in his late teens or twenties in good health. Some clones in this sample may be carry-over from other donors' samples. This CDR3 is CASSTPDFLQHHNATNEKLFF. CDR3 coding DNA: TGCGCCAGCAGCACCCCTGACTTTTTACAACATCATAATGCAACTAATGAAAAACTGTTTTTT.